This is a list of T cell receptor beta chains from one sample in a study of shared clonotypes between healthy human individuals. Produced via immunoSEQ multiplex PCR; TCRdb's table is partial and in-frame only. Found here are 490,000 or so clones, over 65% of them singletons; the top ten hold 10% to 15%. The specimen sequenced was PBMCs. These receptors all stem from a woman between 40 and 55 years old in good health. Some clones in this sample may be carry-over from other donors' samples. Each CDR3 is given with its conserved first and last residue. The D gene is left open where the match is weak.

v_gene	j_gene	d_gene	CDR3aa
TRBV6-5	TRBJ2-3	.	CASSYLDTQYF
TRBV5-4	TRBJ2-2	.	CASSLDSPGTGELFF
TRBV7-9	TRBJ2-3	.	CAAGANTQYF
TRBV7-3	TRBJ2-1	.	CASSPGVSSYNEQFF
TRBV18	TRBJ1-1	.	CASSLENTEAFF
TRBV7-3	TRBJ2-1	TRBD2	CASSLILANYNEQFF
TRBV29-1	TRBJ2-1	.	CSVEWQGNEQFF
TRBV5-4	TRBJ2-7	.	CASSLGKASSSYEQYF
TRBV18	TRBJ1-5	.	CASSLIRDNQPQHF
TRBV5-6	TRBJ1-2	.	CASSYRENYGYTF
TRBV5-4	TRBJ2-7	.	CASSSQTSTYEQYF
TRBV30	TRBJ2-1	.	CAWSVPRGIRRDEQFF
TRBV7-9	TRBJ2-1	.	CASSDPRGQFF
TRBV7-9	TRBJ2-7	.	CASSTTDPSYEQYF
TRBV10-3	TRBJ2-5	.	CAISESVADSQETQYF
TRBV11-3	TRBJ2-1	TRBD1	CASSSRTGDTYHEQFF
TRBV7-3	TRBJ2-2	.	CASSSQGPDTGELFF
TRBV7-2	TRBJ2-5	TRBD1	CASSLGGTEKETQYF
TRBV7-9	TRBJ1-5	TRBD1	CASSFSGQGAYSNQPQHF
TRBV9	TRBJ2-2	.	CASSVVNGELFF
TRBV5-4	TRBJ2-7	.	CASSARERPLYEQYF
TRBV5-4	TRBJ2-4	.	CASSPADGAGDIQYF
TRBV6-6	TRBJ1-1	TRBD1	CASSAGGSNTEAFF
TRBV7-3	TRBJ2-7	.	CASSLISAGFYEQYF
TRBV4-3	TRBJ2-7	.	CASSQGVAATYEQYF
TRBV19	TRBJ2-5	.	CASSISTSSETQYF
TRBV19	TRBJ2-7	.	CASSMQGATFSASPAYYEQYF
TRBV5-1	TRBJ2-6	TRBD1	CASRSQGSSGANVLTF
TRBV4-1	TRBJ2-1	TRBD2	CASSQSRGSGSSYNEQFF
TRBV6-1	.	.	CASSEAEEGSYEQYF
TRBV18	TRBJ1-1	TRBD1	CASSPWGQTNNEAFF
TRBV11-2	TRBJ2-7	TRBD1	CASSLRQGAAFEQYF
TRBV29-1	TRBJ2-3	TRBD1	CSARQGATDTQYF
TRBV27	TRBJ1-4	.	CASSLPGRELFF
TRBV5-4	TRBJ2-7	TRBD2	CASSLSVGTTYEQYF
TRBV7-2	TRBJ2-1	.	CASSVLSGTLDNEQFF
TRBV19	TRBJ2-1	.	CASSPDLYRGGYNEQFF
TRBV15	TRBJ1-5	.	CATSRDRGSLADF
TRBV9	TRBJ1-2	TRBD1	CASSVGQGANYGYTF
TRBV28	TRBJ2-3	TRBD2	CASTTPPTGGPADTQYF
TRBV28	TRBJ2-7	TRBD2	CASSRVLAGEGEDEQYF
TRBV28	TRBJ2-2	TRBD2	CASSLGIAGESGELFF
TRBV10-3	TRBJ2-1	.	CAISADLSSYNEQFF
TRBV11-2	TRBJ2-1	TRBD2	CASSFPTSGSEGQFF
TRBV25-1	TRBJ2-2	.	CASKGAAHTGELFF
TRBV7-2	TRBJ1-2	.	CASSLRGRYGYTF
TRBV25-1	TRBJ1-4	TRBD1	CASSESVIGYRGEKLFF
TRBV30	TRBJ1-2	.	CAWSGTMFYGRQRDYGYTF
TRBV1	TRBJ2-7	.	CTSSQDLVANEQYF
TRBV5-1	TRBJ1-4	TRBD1	CASSTFGQGGGEKLFF
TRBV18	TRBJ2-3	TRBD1	CASSPGTGFTDTQYF
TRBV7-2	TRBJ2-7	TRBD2	CASSLVVGGQYEQYF
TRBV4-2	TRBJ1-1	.	CASSPFGRVRAEAFF
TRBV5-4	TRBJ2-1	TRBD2	CASPSGGVLNEQFF
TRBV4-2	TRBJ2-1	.	CASSQRTVSEQFF
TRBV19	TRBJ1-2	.	CASSISGANYGYTF
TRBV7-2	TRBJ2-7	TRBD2	CASSPGLVPEQYF
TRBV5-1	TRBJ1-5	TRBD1	CASSLWTGDNQPQHF